Shown below are 2 T cell receptor beta chains from a single sample sequenced in a study of vaccination and CD4 T cells after COVID-19. Treatment described: approximately 9-day PBMC culture with coronavirus spike peptide pools or control peptides (ViraFEST assay). For these receptors, no antigen is known. Once obtained from cultured CD4+ T cells, the DNA was sequenced using the Oncomine TCR Beta short-read assay. TCRdb called the PCR reads again in MiXCR, with one record for every CDR3 protein. The data hold about 20,000 distinct CDR3 sequences, with approximately 52% observed a single time. The source material was CD4+ T cells from blood, cultured in vitro. All receptors come from a human donor who had recovered from COVID-19.

V gene TRBV15 combines with J gene TRBJ1-4; D not certain. Trimming cost V 0 bases and J 8 bases, with 7 bases left between them. The germline gives CDR1 LNHNV, CDR2 YYDKDF (reference sequence). CDR3 length equals 13 residues. This CDR3 is CATSRDLREKLFF. CDR3 sequence (DNA): TGTGCCACCAGCAGAGATCTCAGGGAAAAACTGTTTTTT. Using reference TRBV15 and TRBJ1-4 for the parts outside the CDR3, the full variable domain is DAMVIQNPRYQVTQFGKPVTLSCSQTLNHNVMYWYQQKSSQAPKLLFHYYDKDFNNEADTPDNFQSRRPNTSFCFLDIRSPGLGDTAMYLCATSRDLREKLFFGSGTQLSVL.

This chain uses TRBV30 with TRBJ1-2; D remains ambiguous. V gave up 0 bases and J gave up 8 bases, with 16 bases separating them. CDR1 and CDR2 (germline): GTSNPN, SVGIG (reference sequence). CDR3 length equals 14 residues. The CDR3 protein is CAWSVLGFLGGYTF. The CDR3 DNA follows: TGTGCCTGGAGTGTACTGGGGTTCCTTGGGGGCTACACCTTC.